A single sample is the source of the 9 T cell receptor beta chains below, sequenced in a study of T cell responses to AZD1222 COVID-19 vaccine. The repertoire was sequenced with immunoSEQ multiplex PCR; TCRdb's copy has only in-frame clones and lacks some. This sample yields around 99,000 clones, of which 90% to 95% are seen a single time; roughly 12% belongs to the top ten. Specimen: peripheral blood, collected on day 0 of AZD1222 vaccination. The receptors originated from an adult in good health.

This clone was seen a few times. The chain has TRBV30 and TRBJ1-2, with a tentative D call TRBD1 (5 bases). Germline values: CDR1 GTSNPN, CDR2 SVGIG (reference sequence). Trimming cost V 4 bases and J 4 bases, with 13 bases left between them. CDR3 length: 13 residues. In DNA, the CDR3 is TGTGCCTGGAAGGGGAACAGGCTCTATGGCTACACCTTC. It translates to CAWKGNRLYGYTF.

This clone has only a few counts. V gene TRBV5-4 combines with J gene TRBJ1-1; 9 nucleotides align to TRBD1. Germline loops: CDR1 SGHNT, CDR2 YYREEE (reference sequence). The V gene end was trimmed by 2 bases and the J gene end by 5 bases; junction bases not matched to a gene: 4. There are 14 residues in the CDR3. The CDR3 region has the DNA TGTGCCAGCAGCTTACAGGGGGCTGGTACTGAAGCTTTCTTT. Its translation is CASSLQGAGTEAFF.

The chain uses TRBV3-1 (or the pseudogene TRBV3-2) and TRBJ1-1; D gene ambiguous. The ends were cut back, 0 bases at V and 8 bases at J, with 22 bases in the middle. Germline V gene sequence: CDR1 LGHDT, CDR2 YNNKEL (reference sequence). The CDR3 is 17 residues long. Here the CDR3 DNA reads TGTGCCAGCAGCCAAGAAGTCCATGTGGGTAGCGTAGGCGAAGCTTTCTTT. It translates to CASSQEVHVGSVGEAFF.

The CDR3 nucleotides read TGTGCCAGCAGCGTAGAGATTGGGACAGATACGCAGTATTTT. It encodes CASSVEIGTDTQYF. The chain carries TRBV9 and TRBJ2-3; D unclear. CDR1 is SGDLS, CDR2 YYNGEE, per germline. This CDR3 has 14 amino acids. V was pared by 0 bases and J by 3 bases, with 8 bases between.

The chain carries TRBV10-3 and TRBJ2-6; D perhaps matches TRBD1 (6 bases). Deletions cut 10 bases from V and 0 bases from J, with 10 bases between. Germline V gives CDR1 ENHRY, CDR2 SYGVKD. The CDR3 sequence is 14 residues long. DNA of the CDR3: TGTGCCACAAACAGGGTCTCTGGGGCCAACGTCCTGACTTTC. It specifies CATNRVSGANVLTF.

J is TRBJ1-3 and V is TRBV4-1; 9 bases line up with TRBD1. The CDR3 is 13 residues long. V was clipped by 4 bases and J by 8 bases; unmatched bases: 3. The germline CDR1 and CDR2 sequences are MGHRA and YSYEKL. The CDR3 protein is CASSLGQGDTIYF. CDR3 in DNA: TGCGCCAGCAGCCTGGGACAGGGAGACACCATATATTTT.

The gene calls are TRBV28 and TRBJ1-2; D call uncertain. Trimming took 4 bases from V and 0 from J, leaving 9 bases between them. The CDR3 totals 14 residues. The germline V gene encodes CDR1 MDHEN and CDR2 SYDVKM. CDR3 amino acids: CASSSHQANYGYTF. The CDR3 coding sequence is TGTGCCAGCAGTTCCCATCAAGCTAACTATGGCTACACCTTC.

The rearrangement uses TRBV7-2 and TRBJ1-5, with D tentatively TRBD1 (6 bases). The V end lost 5 bases, the J end lost 7 bases, and 15 bases lay between the germline ends. The CDR3 runs to 14 residues. Germline V lookup: CDR1 SGHTA, CDR2 FQGNSA. CDR3 sequence reads: CASSPGEGGQPQHF. CDR3 nucleotide sequence: TGTGCCAGCAGCCCCGGGGAGGGGGGCCAGCCCCAGCATTTT.

This chain uses TRBV4-1 with TRBJ2-7, with D uncertain. Germline V gene lookup returns CDR1 MGHRA and CDR2 YSYEKL. The ends were cut back, 4 bases at V and 0 bases at J, with 10 bases in the middle. The CDR3 has 14 residues. CDR3 sequence reads: CASSPDGISYEQYF. CDR3 DNA sequence: TGCGCCAGCAGCCCTGACGGCATCTCCTACGAGCAGTACTTC.